This T cell receptor beta chain came from a study of PD-1 blockade in classical Hodgkin lymphoma. Findings and limits, study-wide: What drove the repertoire differences, possibly disease activity or prior therapy, has not been defined. Relapsed/refractory patients reportedly had the lowest baseline TCR diversity, below newly diagnosed patients, who were below healthy donors. Patients with a complete response exhibited baseline diversity comparable to newly diagnosed patients.

Every one of the patients relapsed after autologous stem cell transplantation (brentuximab vedotin exposure was variable). Complete response, partial response or progressive disease were the best responses. With regard to this clone: Its target is unknown.

Germline values: CDR1 MDHEN, CDR2 SYDVKM. Trimming removed 4 bases at V and 4 bases at J, with 14 bases between. The CDR3 has 15 amino acids. Method: immunoSEQ multiplex PCR; TCRdb's copy keeps in-frame clones and lacks some. The table includes roughly 150,000 clones, about four fifths detected once. This sequence joins TRBV28 and TRBJ1-3; D is uncertain. The sample here was peripheral blood mononuclear cells (PBMCs), taken before the second cycle of nivolumab. The TCR was taken from a human donor with classical Hodgkin lymphoma. In nucleotides, the CDR3 is TGTGCCAGCAGTTCCCCACGGCCCTGGGGAAACACCATATATTTT. It is translated as CASSSPRPWGNTIYF.